This T cell receptor (beta chain) was identified during a study of CD8 T cells in Susac syndrome (dated by TCRdb to the late 2010s). Study-wide context: The study used repertoire sequencing to test whether antigen drove CD8+ T cell activation and differentiation in Susac syndrome. The study compared CD8+ T cell repertoire clonality among 12 healthy donors, around 14 Susac syndrome patients and about 16 multiple sclerosis patients. Paper-wide results and their limitations: The study acknowledged that relatively few individuals were included in the TCR sequencing and HLA analysis.

This clonotype was seen just once. The target of this receptor is not known. The record has no base qualities; no much larger clone is one base away. Resting on one read, the evidence is weak. Peripheral blood CD8+ and CD4+ T cells from healthy donors, Susac syndrome patients and multiple sclerosis patients were profiled using high-throughput TCR beta sequencing. Healthy donors were included as age- and sex-matched controls. Bulk CD8+ and CD4+ T cells were purified magnetically by negative isolation, whereas CD8+ TEMRA cells were enriched by FACS. Blood was drawn into EDTA tubes, processed within 24 hours, and PBMCs were isolated by density gradient centrifugation. PBMCs intended for TCR sequencing were cryopreserved in liquid nitrogen and were subsequently thawed in a 37 degrees C water bath. Purity of sorted or isolated CD4+, CD8+ and CD8+ TEMRA cells was at least 90%. RNA was extracted with the RNeasy kit and roughly 0.5 to 1 ug was reverse transcribed using random hexamers. The immunoSEQ multiplex PCR assay, which covers 54 Vbeta and 13 Jbeta segments, was used to amplify TCR beta CDR3 regions. Bias from PCR amplification was corrected by using a synthetic template baseline for primer optimization and for computational correction. As for the authors' bioinformatics: Only productive sequences were kept, with reads annotated to V, D and J genes according to IMGT and analyzed in immunoSEQ Analyzer. Clonality was computed as one minus Shannon entropy normalized by log2 of the number of productive unique sequences. Public and private clones were assessed among the 100 most prevalent clones of each patient and control. Clones were defined as Susac-specific if absent from the healthy and MS cohorts, from more than 900 published viral clones and from other ImmuneACCESS disease sequences. Clones were called with MiXCR by TCRdb after fastp trimmed the public reads at Q25, and only in-frame beta chains were retained. Each entry merges the rows of one CDR3 protein and shows their most common DNA and genes. The V and J calls reflect TCRdb's pipeline rather than the authors' work. The sample includes some 47,000 distinct CDR3 sequences, with about 91% observed a single time. In total, the top ten clones hold around 0.38% of the sample.

Reading the germline V gene gives CDR1 MNHEY and CDR2 SVGAGI. Reading from cysteine to phenylalanine, the CDR3 counts 14 amino acids. Just CDR3 DNA is preserved here, 42 bases in frame from base 1. V loses 10 bases at its end and J loses 7 bases; junction bases beyond the gene matches: 10. In this chain, TRBV6-5 is recombined with TRBJ2-1, with 10 bases matching TRBD2. The specimen was CD8+ T cells from PBMCs. This TCR derives from a human donor in good health. Here the CDR3 is given as CATTLAGVLNEQFF. The DNA sequence is as follows: TGTGCCACAACCCTAGCGGGAGTTCTTAATGAGCAGTTCTTC.